Shown below are 10 T cell receptor beta chains from a single sample sequenced in a study of Ad26.COV2.S vaccination and SARS-CoV-2 variants. This sample's treatment: around 19 received Ad26.COV2.S at low or high dose, single or two shots; about five received placebo; per-sample allocation not given. Vaccine and placebo recipients were sampled on day 63 after the first injection. TCRdb's copy holds only in-frame clones and misses some; the assay was immunoSEQ multiplex PCR. The sample includes hundreds of thousands of clones, around 87% seen only once; the top ten take 3.4%. The sequenced sample was peripheral blood, obtained in a trial of Ad26.COV2.S vaccine versus placebo. These receptors came from a person aged 18-65 years who received the Ad26.COV2.S COVID-19 vaccine or a placebo.

This chain joins TRBV11-3 and TRBJ2-1; 9 bases map to TRBD1. CDR1 SGHNT and CDR2 YENEEA come from the germline V gene. The CDR3 covers 13 residues. V shed 5 bases, J shed 9 bases, and the junction held 5 bases outside the gene matches. CDR3 sequence reads: CASSGTGFGEQFF. The CDR3 region has the DNA TGTGCCAGCAGCGGGACAGGGTTTGGTGAGCAGTTCTTC.

In its sample, this clone was seen a few times. This chain joins TRBV2 and TRBJ1-5; D uncertain. The CDR3 covers 12 residues. CDR1 is SNHLY and CDR2 is FYNNEI in the germline V gene. V shed 7 bases and J shed 6 bases, with 10 bases lying between them. The CDR3 spells CASNLVLQPQHF. CDR3 in DNA: TGTGCCAGCAACCTGGTCCTTCAGCCCCAGCATTTT.

The rearrangement uses TRBV29-1 and TRBJ2-4; TRBD1 or TRBD2 may be the D gene (5 bases each). V was shortened by 2 bases and J by 7 bases, with 9 bases between the two germline ends. CDR3 size: 12 residues. CDR1 is SQVTM, CDR2 ANQGSEA, per germline. CDR3 in amino acids: CSVEQGRNIQYF. CDR3 DNA: TGCAGCGTTGAACAGGGACGGAACATTCAGTACTTC.

The chain has TRBV5-6 and TRBJ1-1; D not certain. V was trimmed by 0 bases and J by 6 bases, leaving 6 bases between them. The CDR3 sequence is 12 residues long. Germline CDR1 reads SGHDT; CDR2 reads YYEEEE. The CDR3 sequence is CASSLGGPEAFF. Written as DNA, the CDR3 is TGTGCCAGCAGCTTGGGGGGTCCTGAAGCTTTCTTT.

The V and J genes are TRBV20-1 and TRBJ1-5; D is ambiguous. V gave up 3 bases and J gave up 4 bases, with 10 bases separating them. The CDR3 is made up of 13 amino acids. CDR1 and CDR2 (germline): DFQATT, SNEGSKA (reference sequence). Here the CDR3 DNA reads TGCAGTGCTAGTCCGGGTATAAATCAGCCCCAGCATTTT. Its protein is CSASPGINQPQHF.

This clone came up once. This chain uses TRBV6-1 with TRBJ1-1; D perhaps matches TRBD1 (5 bases). There are 13 residues in the CDR3. Germline CDR1 and CDR2: MNHNS and SASEGT. V dropped 3 bases and J dropped 5 bases, with 10 bases sitting between them. The CDR3 bases are TGTGCCAGCAGTGAGACAGTCAATACTGAAGCTTTCTTT. Translating gives CASSETVNTEAFF.

J is TRBJ1-1 and V is TRBV19; 7 bases are shared with TRBD1. Trimming took 6 bases from V and 1 from J; bases not matched to a gene: 5. The CDR3 length is 14 residues. Per germline, CDR1 LNHDA and CDR2 SQIVND (reference sequence). CDR3 sequence reads: CASRAGTANTEAFF. The CDR3 nucleotides read TGTGCCAGTAGGGCCGGGACAGCGAACACTGAAGCTTTCTTT.

Note on this clone: A junction boundary mismatches the germline segment, possibly from a read error. The rearrangement uses TRBV5-1 and TRBJ2-1; 11 nucleotides line up with TRBD2. There are 17 residues in the CDR3. The germline CDR1 and CDR2 sequences are SGHRS and YFSETQ. CDR3: CARSPGGASGGNSEQFF. Here the CDR3 DNA reads TGCGCCCGCAGCCCTGGGGGGGCTAGCGGGGGGAACAGCGAGCAGTTCTTC. The full variable domain, with the rest looked up from reference TRBV5-1 and TRBJ2-1, is KAGVTQTPRYLIKTRGQQVTLSCSPISGHRSVSWYQQTPGQGLQFLFEYFSETQRNKGNFPGRFSGRQFSNSRSEMNVSTLELGDSALYLCARSPGGASGGNSEQFFGPGTRLTVL.

This clone was detected once. The chain couples TRBV30 to TRBJ2-3; no clear D. Trimming cost V 1 base and J 6 bases, with 8 bases left between them. CDR3 length: 12 residues. The germline gives CDR1 GTSNPN, CDR2 SVGIG (reference sequence). CDR3 loop: CAWSGDGDTQYF. CDR3 bases: TGTGCCTGGAGTGGGGATGGCGATACGCAGTATTTT.

The chain couples TRBV27 to TRBJ2-1; the D gene could be TRBD1 or TRBD2 (6 bases each). The V and J ends lost 7 bases and 6 bases respectively, with 16 bases between them. This CDR3 has 14 residues. The germline CDR1 and CDR2 sequences are MNHEY and SMNVEV (reference sequence). CDR3: CASTLGGGGNEQFF. The CDR3, as DNA: TGTGCCAGCACCTTAGGAGGGGGAGGCAATGAGCAGTTCTTC.